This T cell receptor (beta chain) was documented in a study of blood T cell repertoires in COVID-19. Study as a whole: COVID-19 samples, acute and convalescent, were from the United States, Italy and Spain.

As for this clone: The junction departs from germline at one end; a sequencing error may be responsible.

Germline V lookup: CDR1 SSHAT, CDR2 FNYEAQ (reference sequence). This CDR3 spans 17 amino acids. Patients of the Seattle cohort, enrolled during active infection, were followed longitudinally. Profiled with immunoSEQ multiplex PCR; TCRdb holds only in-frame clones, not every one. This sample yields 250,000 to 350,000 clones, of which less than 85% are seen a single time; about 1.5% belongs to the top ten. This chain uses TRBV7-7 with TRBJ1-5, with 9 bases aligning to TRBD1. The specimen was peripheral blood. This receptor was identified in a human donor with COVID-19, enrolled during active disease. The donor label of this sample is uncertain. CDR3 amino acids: CASSPGTGTNSNQPQHF. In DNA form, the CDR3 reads TGTGCTAGCAGCCCAGGGACAGGGACAAATAGCAATCAGCCCCAGCATTTT.